This T cell receptor (beta chain) was recorded in a study of low-dose radiotherapy and immunotherapy resistance in tumors (dated by TCRdb to the early 2020s). Regarding the research as a whole: In Cohort 1, each fraction delivered 0.5 Gy every 2 weeks, and the prescribed total PTV dose was 6.5 Gy. Patients in Cohort 2 were given 1 Gy per fraction every two weeks, for a total of 13 Gy across 26 weeks. Nivolumab was administered intravenously as a 240 mg flat dose every two weeks, and ipilimumab was administered intravenously at 1 mg/kg every six weeks. Cyclophosphamide 200 mg/m2 was administered intravenously every two weeks, one day before each radiation and immunotherapy administration. Aspirin 300 mg was taken orally once daily by patients for four cycles, starting on cycle 1 day 1. Trial participants were not randomized into treatment groups. Eight patients were included in the translational analysis: three from the first dose cohort and the first five from the second dose cohort.

As concerns this clonotype: What this receptor recognizes is not known. Per-nucleotide qualities are absent, and no much larger clonotype sits a single base away.

The time point label of this sample denotes: after trial treatment. This specimen's treatment or condition label, interpreted: LDRT plus nivolumab, ipilimumab, low-dose cyclophosphamide and aspirin (RACIN trial). Donors were enrolled in RACIN, a single-arm phase I dose-escalation trial in which nivolumab, ipilimumab, aspirin, low-dose cyclophosphamide and low-dose radiotherapy were combined. Eligible patients had advanced, TIL-negative solid tumors. First-strand cDNA was synthesized with Superscript III and a set of TRAV- and TRBV-specific primers, covering both TCRalpha and TCRbeta chains. TCRs were amplified with Phusion for around 20 PCR cycles using a constant-region primer together with the adapter attached to the V primers. The isolated mRNA was amplified using the MessageAmp II aRNA Amplification Kit, with in vitro transcription performed for about 15 hours at 37 degrees C. The Dynabeads mRNA DIRECT Purification Kit was used to isolate the mRNA for TCR sequencing. Indexed Illumina adapters were added in a second roughly 25-cycle Phusion PCR, and the resulting products were purified with AMPure XP beads. Deep sequencing of TCRalpha and TCRbeta libraries was performed on an Illumina MiniSeq instrument. On the authors' methods: Custom Perl scripts pooled TCR sequences encoding the same protein, removed out-of-frame sequences and computed each clonotype's abundance. Any TCR sequence backed by just one read was left out of the analysis. Shannon entropy, Gini index, clonality, richness, and the frequency of TCRs shared between repertoires were included as repertoire metrics. TCRdb redid the processing of the public reads, applying fastp at Q25 and MiXCR, and retained in-frame beta chains. Records with the same CDR3 protein are collapsed into one entry carrying the most frequent genes and DNA. Clone size and V and J calls follow TCRdb, not the original study. A total of 30,000 to 40,000 distinct CDR3 sequences appear in this sample, around 21% of them only once. 9.2% of the sample is held by the ten biggest clonotypes.

Per the germline V gene, SQVTM is the CDR1 and ANQGSEA is the CDR2. The V and J ends are trimmed by 2 bases and 8 bases, leaving 7 bases between them. The CDR3 runs 11 residues from the cysteine to the phenylalanine. The CDR3 DNA has 33 bases and is translated from base 1. The sequence joins TRBV29-1 to TRBJ2-1, with the D gene call left open. The TCR was taken from a female donor with ovarian cancer. Sample: PBMCs, taken after low-dose radiotherapy plus immunotherapy. The CDR3 reads CSVEPGHEQFF. At the DNA level, the sequence is TGCAGCGTTGAACCTGGTCATGAGCAGTTCTTC.